The clone carrying this TCR beta chain occurred many times. The antigen remains undetermined. This entry belongs to a study of Graves' ophthalmopathy and Graves' hyperthyroidism. On the study more broadly: No treatment had been given when peripheral blood was collected at initial diagnosis. Regarding the study as a whole: Blood also harbored most expanded thyroid clonotypes above 0.001 frequency. Between ophthalmopathy and stable hyperthyroidism, a 13-signature model drew a separation with 87.88% sensitivity and approximately 81% specificity.

PBMCs were obtained from approximately 10 ml of fresh peripheral blood. Amplified material comprised TCR beta CDR3 regions derived from RNA transcripts. The library came from an HTBI-primed first-round RT-PCR and a second-round multiplex PCR. TCRdb re-called the multiplex PCR reads with MiXCR, one entry per CDR3 protein. The sample holds more than 550,000 distinct CDR3 sequences, about 38% seen once. This CDR3 comprises 15 residues. In germline, CDR1 is MGHRA, CDR2 YSYEKL. Trimming stripped 1 base from V and 2 bases from J, with 9 bases between. The chain couples TRBV4-1 to TRBJ1-5, with D maybe TRBD1 (5 bases). The specimen was peripheral blood. This sequence originates from an adult man with Graves' ophthalmopathy. CDR3 nucleotide sequence: TGCGCCAGCAGCCAAGTCAGGGTGGGCAATCAGCCCCAGCATTTT. As protein: CASSQVRVGNQPQHF.